These 28 T cell receptor beta chains share one sample of origin, sequenced in a study of vaccination effects on CD4 cells after COVID-19. Assay: immunoSEQ multiplex PCR; the TCRdb copy retains only in-frame clones and omits some. The sample has over 65,000 clones; over 60% are singletons. These receptors' targets are unknown. Upon completion of approximately ten days in culture, CD4+ T cells were isolated. Sequencing was performed on CD4+ T cells from PBMCs cultured without peptide, taken before COVID-19 vaccination. The receptor source for this set is a human donor who received a COVID-19 vaccine.

In its sample, this clone was seen a few times. The chain couples TRBV28 to TRBJ1-3, with D tentatively TRBD1 (6 bases). The CDR3 runs to 14 residues. V was pared by 6 bases and J by 4 bases, with 13 bases between. Germline V gene lookup returns CDR1 MDHEN and CDR2 SYDVKM. The DNA of the CDR3 is TGTGCCAGCAGGGTTCGGACAGACGGAAACACCATATATTTT. The encoded protein is CASRVRTDGNTIYF. Supplemented by reference TRBV28 and TRBJ1-3, the full variable domain reads DVKVTQSSRYLVKRTGEKVFLECVQDMDHENMFWYRQDPGLGLRLIYFSYDVKMKEKGDIPEGYSVSREKKERFSLILESASTNQTSMYLCASRVRTDGNTIYFGEGSWLTVV.

The CDR3 spells CASRENTEAFF. CDR3 bases: TGTGCCAGCCGGGAGAACACTGAAGCTTTCTTT. The chain carries TRBV2 and TRBJ1-1; no firm D call. Germline V gene sequence: CDR1 SNHLY, CDR2 FYNNEI. CDR3 size: 11 residues. The V end lost 8 bases, the J end lost 1 base, and 5 bases lay between the germline ends.

The gene calls are TRBV10-1 and TRBJ2-3; the D is unclear. The CDR3 runs 16 residues. V lost 0 bases to trimming and J lost 6 bases, with 16 bases between them. The germline V gene encodes CDR1 WNHNN and CDR2 SYGVQD (reference sequence). CDR3 in amino acids: CASSESRSVGGDTQYF. The CDR3, as DNA: TGCGCCAGCAGTGAGTCTAGGAGTGTGGGCGGTGATACGCAGTATTTT.

The chain recombines TRBV5-5 with TRBJ1-4; no definite D call. Germline V gene sequence: CDR1 SGHKS, CDR2 YYEKEE (reference sequence). This CDR3 region has 13 residues. Trimming took 3 bases from V and 8 from J, leaving 11 bases between them. The CDR3 region has the DNA TGTGCCAGCAGCTCACTACCGGGCGAAAAACTGTTTTTT. It specifies CASSSLPGEKLFF.

The chain uses TRBV6-5 and TRBJ1-2; D gene uncertain. CDR1 is MNHEY, CDR2 SVGAGI, per germline. The CDR3 is made up of 12 amino acids. V was shortened by 8 bases and J by 2 bases, with 9 bases between the two germline ends. DNA for the CDR3: TGTGCCAGCCGGACTGCGAACTATGGCTACACCTTC. As protein: CASRTANYGYTF.

The CDR3 DNA is TGTGCCAGCAGCGTAGTCACCGGGACGGCGGTCTATGGCTACACCTTC. Translating gives CASSVVTGTAVYGYTF. This chain uses TRBV9 with TRBJ1-2; D perhaps matches TRBD1 (5 bases). Trimming stripped 0 bases from V and 4 bases from J, with 16 bases between. The germline V gene has CDR1 SGDLS and CDR2 YYNGEE. The CDR3 contains 16 residues. The variable domain in full, completed from reference TRBV9 and TRBJ1-2, reads DSGVTQTPKHLITATGQRVTLRCSPRSGDLSVYWYQQSLDQGLQFLIQYYNGEERAKGNILERFSAQQFPDLHSELNLSSLELGDSALYFCASSVVTGTAVYGYTFGSGTRLTVV.

The chain has TRBV5-6 and TRBJ2-5; 7 bases fit TRBD1. The CDR3 totals 16 residues. The germline V gene has CDR1 SGHDT and CDR2 YYEEEE. V lost 4 bases and J lost 4; bases outside the gene matches: 13. CDR3 DNA: TGTGCCAGCAGCCAAGCGACAGGGCTTAGAAGAGAGACCCAGTACTTC. Translation: CASSQATGLRRETQYF.

The chain carries TRBV14 and TRBJ1-1, with a tentative D call TRBD1 (5 bases). V was cut by 1 base and J by 6 bases, with 18 bases left in between. Germline CDR1 reads SGHDN; CDR2 reads FVKESK. The CDR3 consists of 16 residues. The CDR3 region has the DNA TGTGCCAGCAGCCAAGGGGCAGGGAGTATGATCGCTGAAGCTTTCTTT. Translating gives CASSQGAGSMIAEAFF.

This chain joins TRBV9 and TRBJ2-1, with a possible D match to TRBD2 (6 bases). Trimming removed 5 bases at V and 0 bases at J, with 9 bases between. CDR1 SGDLS and CDR2 YYNGEE come from the germline V gene. There are 14 residues in the CDR3. The CDR3 nucleotides are TGTGCCAGCAGTGGAGGGAGCTCCTACAATGAGCAGTTCTTC. This gives the protein CASSGGSSYNEQFF.

The CDR3 loop reads CASSLDGNEQFF. DNA for the CDR3: TGTGCCAGCAGCCTCGACGGCAATGAGCAGTTCTTC. This chain links TRBV7-8 with TRBJ2-1; unclear D gene. The V end was cut by 5 bases, the J end by 6 bases, with 8 bases between. CDR3 size: 12 residues. Germline V gene lookup returns CDR1 SGHVS and CDR2 FQNEAQ.

The gene calls are TRBV9 and TRBJ2-3; 11 bases agree with TRBD2. The germline CDR1 and CDR2 sequences are SGDLS and YYNGEE. Trimming took 4 bases from V and 2 from J; bases not matched to a gene: 6. The CDR3 runs to 16 residues. CDR3 sequence (DNA): TGTGCCAGCAGCCTACTAGCGGGGGCGAACACAGATACGCAGTATTTT. Translated, it gives CASSLLAGANTDTQYF.

V gene TRBV10-3 combines with J gene TRBJ2-2; 9 nucleotides line up with TRBD1. This CDR3 is 15 amino acids long. Trimming took 5 bases from V and 1 from J; bases not matched to a gene: 2. Looked up from germline, CDR1 is ENHRY and CDR2 is SYGVKD. CDR3 loop: CAISRTGVNTGELFF. In nucleotides, the CDR3 is TGTGCCATCAGTAGGACAGGGGTGAACACCGGGGAGCTGTTTTTT.

The rearrangement joins TRBV2 to TRBJ2-5; 8 bases match TRBD2. Looked up from germline, CDR1 is SNHLY and CDR2 is FYNNEI. Trimming removed 6 bases from V and 5 bases from J; junction bases left unmatched: 5. The length of the CDR3 is 13 residues. Here the CDR3 DNA reads TGTGCCAGCAGCCGGGGGGGCGGCGAGACCCAGTACTTC. Translated, it gives CASSRGGGETQYF.

This sequence joins TRBV5-4 and TRBJ1-4; D uncertain. Germline V gives CDR1 SGHNT, CDR2 YYREEE (reference sequence). The CDR3 extends over 15 amino acids. Trimming removed 0 bases from V and 3 bases from J, with 9 bases in between. As DNA, the CDR3 is TGTGCCAGCAGCTTGGACGTCAGTTCTAATGAAAAACTGTTTTTT. As protein: CASSLDVSSNEKLFF.

The rearrangement links TRBV24-1 to TRBJ1-4, with D unresolved. The CDR3 runs to 15 residues. Trimming cost V 2 bases and J 5 bases, with 11 bases left between them. In germline, CDR1 is KGHDR, CDR2 SFDVKD. The CDR3 is CATSDSRVFNEKLFF. CDR3 DNA sequence: TGTGCCACCAGTGATTCAAGGGTCTTCAATGAAAAACTGTTTTTT.

Here the CDR3 DNA reads TGTGCCACCTCTCCCCCAGGGGTGGAGGGCTACACCTTC. Its protein product is CATSPPGVEGYTF. This chain uses TRBV24-1 with TRBJ1-2; weak D call: TRBD1 (6 bases). The length of the CDR3 is 13 residues. V lost 9 bases to trimming and J lost 8 bases, with 18 bases between them. Germline-derived CDR1 and CDR2 are KGHDR and SFDVKD.

The genes are TRBV5-6 and TRBJ2-5; D is unclear. This CDR3 spans 17 amino acids. Trimming cost V 1 base and J 0 bases, with 16 bases left between them. The germline CDR1 and CDR2 sequences are SGHDT and YYEEEE. The DNA of the CDR3 is TGTGCCAGCAGCTTGTATGAATTGGGTGTTTACCAAGAGACCCAGTACTTC. This gives the protein CASSLYELGVYQETQYF.

V gene TRBV6-5 combines with J gene TRBJ2-7, with D uncertain. Per germline, CDR1 MNHEY and CDR2 SVGAGI. Trimming took 0 bases from V and 7 from J, leaving 10 bases between them. There are 13 residues in the CDR3. CDR3 sequence reads: CASSYSIGWEQYV. The CDR3 bases are TGTGCCAGCAGTTACTCGATCGGTTGGGAGCAGTACGTC.

V gene TRBV14 combines with J gene TRBJ2-1; 11 nucleotides align to TRBD2. Per the germline V gene, CDR1 is SGHDN and CDR2 is FVKESK. The CDR3 covers 14 residues. Unmatched junction bases numbered 4, after V lost 8 bases and J lost 4 bases. The CDR3, as DNA: TGTGCCAGCCGAGGGACTAGCGGTTACAATGAGCAGTTCTTC. This codes for CASRGTSGYNEQFF.

This chain joins TRBV7-8 and TRBJ1-5; no definite D call. Germline lookup yields CDR1 SGHVS and CDR2 FQNEAQ. V dropped 4 bases and J dropped 6 bases, with 16 bases sitting between them. This CDR3 contains 15 residues. The CDR3 DNA sequence: TGTGCCAGCAGCTCCCTGGGTACCGGGAGTCAGCCCCAGCATTTT. Translation: CASSSLGTGSQPQHF.

This clone was observed a handful of times. The chain recombines TRBV7-2 with TRBJ1-3; D remains unclear. Germline CDR1 is SGHTA and CDR2 is FQGNSA. The germline V and J ends were trimmed by 2 bases and 2 bases, with 10 bases remaining between them. The CDR3 is made up of 15 amino acids. CDR3 protein: CASSLNPAPGNTIYF. The CDR3 region has the DNA TGTGCCAGCAGCTTAAACCCCGCGCCTGGAAACACCATATATTTT.

The chain couples TRBV4-3 to TRBJ1-2; D unclear. Germline V CDR1 and CDR2: LGHNA, YSLEER. This CDR3 is 14 amino acids long. Trimming cost V 0 bases and J 12 bases, with 17 bases left between them. CDR3: CASSQDQKTDENTF. The CDR3 bases are TGCGCCAGCAGCCAAGATCAGAAAACAGACGAAAACACCTTC.

The chain employs TRBV12-3 or TRBV12-4 and TRBJ2-5; no reliable D call. The CDR3 runs 13 residues. V lost 5 bases to trimming and J lost 1 base, with 8 bases between them. DNA for the CDR3: TGTGCCAGCAGTCGGAGTCTCCAAGAGACCCAGTACTTC. As protein: CASSRSLQETQYF.

The chain employs TRBV28 and TRBJ2-7; 12 bases line up with TRBD1. The CDR3 spans 15 residues. The V and J ends lost 6 bases and 4 bases, in that order; junction bases with no gene match: 7. In germline, CDR1 is MDHEN, CDR2 SYDVKM. The CDR3 is CASRNRDRGRYEQYV. The CDR3 region has the DNA TGTGCCAGCAGAAACAGGGACAGGGGGCGGTACGAGCAGTACGTC.

The chain couples TRBV7-3 to TRBJ2-1; D gene unclear. Germline V gene lookup returns CDR1 SGHTA and CDR2 FQGTGA. This CDR3 comprises 16 residues. V was cut by 4 bases and J by 1 base, with 14 bases left in between. CDR3 residues: CASSSKPAGSYNEQFF. The DNA of the CDR3 is TGTGCCAGCAGCTCTAAGCCGGCTGGATCCTACAATGAGCAGTTCTTC. Supplemented by reference TRBV7-3 and TRBJ2-1, the full variable domain reads GAGVSQTPSNKVTEKGKYVELRCDPISGHTALYWYRQSLGQGPEFLIYFQGTGAADDSGLPNDRFFAVRPEGSVSTLKIQRTERGDSAVYLCASSSKPAGSYNEQFFGPGTRLTVL.

This chain connects TRBV27 to TRBJ2-2; D uncertain. The CDR3 loop spans 15 amino acids. Germline V gene sequence: CDR1 MNHEY, CDR2 SMNVEV (reference sequence). The germline V and J ends were trimmed by 3 bases and 6 bases, with 14 bases remaining between them. CDR3 coding DNA: TGTGCCAGCAGTTTGGTCGCCTTAATACCCGGGGAGCTGTTTTTT. This translates into CASSLVALIPGELFF.

This CDR3 is CASSELSFAGGPGTDTQYF. CDR3 coding DNA: TGTGCCAGCAGTGAATTGTCATTTGCGGGGGGGCCCGGGACAGATACGCAGTATTTT. The chain joins TRBV2 to TRBJ2-3, with TRBD2 matching 9 bases. Germline V gene data show CDR1 as SNHLY and CDR2 as FYNNEI. The CDR3 is made up of 19 amino acids. V was pared by 2 bases and J by 3 bases, with 15 bases of the junction left unmatched.

The chain uses TRBV6-5 and TRBJ2-7, with D possibly matching TRBD1 (6 bases). This CDR3 comprises 15 residues. Trimming removed 0 bases from V and 3 bases from J, with 12 bases in between. Germline V gene data show CDR1 as MNHEY and CDR2 as SVGAGI. The CDR3 DNA sequence: TGTGCCAGCAGTTACTCAAGGGGGAACTTCTACGAGCAGTACGTC. This encodes CASSYSRGNFYEQYV.